A single sample gave rise to the 5 T cell receptor beta chains below, sequenced in a study of T cells in Graves' hyperthyroidism and ophthalmopathy. Amplified regions were TCR beta CDR3 sequences from RNA transcripts. HTBI primers were the set used in a first-round RT-PCR of the TCR CDR3. TCRdb re-called the multiplex PCR reads with MiXCR, one entry per CDR3 protein. The sample contains roughly 300,000 distinct CDR3 sequences, around 20% of which appear only once. The source material was blood. The receptors were gathered from a woman in her 50s with Graves' hyperthyroidism.

This clonotype occurred many times. V gene TRBV24-1 combines with J gene TRBJ1-5; 9 bases are shared with TRBD1. The junction had 4 bases not matched to a gene; V was cut back by 5 bases and J by 6 bases. Per the germline V gene, CDR1 is KGHDR and CDR2 is SFDVKD. The CDR3 sequence is 14 residues long. The CDR3: CATSATGGSQPQHF. Here the CDR3 DNA reads TGTGCCACCAGTGCTACAGGGGGCAGTCAGCCCCAGCATTTT.

The rearrangement uses TRBV27 and TRBJ2-1; tentative D call: TRBD2 (5 bases). Trimming removed 3 bases at V and 2 bases at J, with 11 bases between. Germline-derived CDR1 and CDR2 are MNHEY and SMNVEV (reference sequence). This CDR3 spans 15 amino acids. CDR3 nucleotides: TGTGCCAGCAGTTTTCGAGGGATTACCTACAATGAGCAGTTCTTC. Its protein is CASSFRGITYNEQFF.

In its sample, this clonotype was seen many times. The chain recombines TRBV28 with TRBJ2-3, with no clear D. V shed 5 bases and J shed 6 bases, with 9 bases lying between them. The CDR3 runs to 12 residues. CDR1 is MDHEN and CDR2 is SYDVKM in the germline V gene. DNA of the CDR3: TGTGCCAGCAGTCCCTGGGTTGATACGCAGTATTTT. Its protein product is CASSPWVDTQYF.

In this sample, this clonotype turned up a few times. The chain has TRBV9 and TRBJ2-1, with 11 bases matching TRBD2. V was clipped by 4 bases and J by 5 bases; unmatched bases: 11. The CDR3 has 17 residues. Germline assignment: CDR1 SGDLS and CDR2 YYNGEE. This CDR3 is CASSSPGGGLADNEQFF. The CDR3, as DNA: TGTGCCAGCAGCTCCCCCGGGGGGGGACTAGCGGACAATGAGCAGTTCTTC.

This clonotype appeared many times. The V call is TRBV30, the J call TRBJ2-1, with D unresolved. V lost 6 bases and J 2 bases, leaving 8 bases between the germline ends. CDR3 length: 12 residues. Germline V gives CDR1 GTSNPN, CDR2 SVGIG (reference sequence). CDR3 in DNA: TGTGCCTGCCAGACCCCCTACAATGAGCAGTTCTTC. This translates into CACQTPYNEQFF.